The rows below give T cell receptor beta chains drawn from one sample of a study of blood T cell repertoires in COVID-19. Repertoires were generated with immunoSEQ multiplex PCR, while TCRdb's copy carries only in-frame clones and drops some. The profile shows about 100,000 clones, 85% of them singletons. The specimen sequenced was peripheral blood. These receptors all stem from a woman in her 70s with active or convalescent COVID-19. Each CDR3 is given without its conserved first and last residue.

J | V | CDR3
TRBJ1-2 | TRBV25-1 | ASTPSQTGGVYGYT
TRBJ1-2 | TRBV6-9 | ASSPGLKKCYGYT
TRBJ1-2 | TRBV15 | ATSRDSGAYGYT
TRBJ1-5 | TRBV7-2 | ASSSHQGGDQPQH
TRBJ1-3 | TRBV28 | ASSFSGSGNTIY
TRBJ2-1 | TRBV11-3 | ASSNFYNEQF
TRBJ1-6 | TRBV14 | ASSQQGTGRSPLH
TRBJ1-5 | TRBV10-3 | AISEDRGLGQPQH
TRBJ1-1 | TRBV5-5 | ASSFSGNTEAF
TRBJ2-2 | TRBV28 | ASRDSGSVLF
TRBJ2-7 | TRBV7-2 | ASSLGWQREQY
TRBJ1-5 | TRBV25-1 | ASSEGGRGSNQPQH
TRBJ1-3 | TRBV30 | AWTPQVLSGNTIY
TRBJ1-1 | TRBV4-3 | ASSQGPGFTEAF
TRBJ1-6 | TRBV5-4 | ASSRQGGVNSPLH
TRBJ1-2 | TRBV18 | ASSRETDAGYT
TRBJ1-1 | TRBV18 | ASSPPYMNTEAF
TRBJ1-5 | TRBV19 | ASSTDRAYNQPQH
TRBJ2-2 | TRBV28 | ASSLSLGLIGELF
TRBJ2-7 | TRBV5-1 | ASSLASTMSREQY
TRBJ1-4 | TRBV25-1 | ASSLYRGNEKLF
TRBJ2-5 | TRBV7-2 | ASSLGEGLGQETQY
TRBJ2-1 | TRBV7-2 | ASSVRAGPSYNEQF
TRBJ2-7 | TRBV10-3 | AIRKTGTYEQY
TRBJ1-1 | TRBV28 | ASRQGDQGTEAF
TRBJ2-7 | TRBV5-1 | ASSLAGSQYEQY
TRBJ1-4 | TRBV2 | ASSVQRTGGEKLF
TRBJ1-6 | TRBV21-1 | ASSTDRRYSPLH
TRBJ1-6 | TRBV7-9 | ASSLARTGWSDSPLH
TRBJ1-1 | TRBV6-1 | ASSEIKNTEAF
TRBJ1-2 | TRBV5-1 | ASSLGASGEIGYT
TRBJ2-3 | TRBV18 | ASSPQAGTGGADTQY
TRBJ1-1 | TRBV28 | ASGAGGRTEPNEAF
TRBJ2-1 | TRBV6-5 | ASSYAAGQF
TRBJ2-5 | TRBV21-1 | ASSKERSVGGRWRETQY
TRBJ2-7 | TRBV2 | ASGPRDRGYEQY
TRBJ1-4 | TRBV2 | ASSVRQGYEKLF
TRBJ1-2 | TRBV28 | ASSSVQGFYGYT
TRBJ1-2 | TRBV2 | ASSEGGLGYT
TRBJ2-5 | TRBV30 | AWRGTSGFEETQY
TRBJ1-6 | TRBV10-3 | AISEQGDSPLH
TRBJ2-1 | TRBV6-2/TRBV6-3 | ASSRATSGVDEQF
TRBJ1-1 | TRBV19 | ASSVGQANTEAF
TRBJ2-1 | TRBV5-4 | ASSLEVAGGPGEQF
TRBJ2-7 | TRBV5-1 | ASSPRRESQGYYEQY
TRBJ2-7 | TRBV2 | ASRTIGQLD